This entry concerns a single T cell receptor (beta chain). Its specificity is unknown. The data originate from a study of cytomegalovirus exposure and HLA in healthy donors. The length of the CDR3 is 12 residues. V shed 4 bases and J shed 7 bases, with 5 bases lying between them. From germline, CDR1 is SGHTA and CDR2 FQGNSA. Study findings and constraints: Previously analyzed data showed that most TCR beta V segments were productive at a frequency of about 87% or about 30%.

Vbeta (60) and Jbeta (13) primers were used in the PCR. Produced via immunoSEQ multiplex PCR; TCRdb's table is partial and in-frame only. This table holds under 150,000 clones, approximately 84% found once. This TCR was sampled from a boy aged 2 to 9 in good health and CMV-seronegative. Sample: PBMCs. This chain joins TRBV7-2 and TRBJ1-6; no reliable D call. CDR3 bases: TGTGCCAGCAGCTCGACAAATTCACCCCTCCACTTT. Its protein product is CASSSTNSPLHF.